What follows are 31 T cell receptor beta chains derived from one specimen sequenced in a study of early T cells in non-severe SARS-CoV-2 infection. TCRdb used MiXCR to reprocess the 5' RACE reads, holding one entry per CDR3 protein. The data show 75,000 to 80,000 distinct CDR3 sequences, 10% to 12% seen once. The specimen was whole blood, collected at baseline. These receptors all come from an adult who was a healthcare worker with PCR-confirmed SARS-CoV-2 infection or an uninfected control (not recorded which).

The sample holds many counts of this clonotype. The rearrangement uses TRBV7-2 and TRBJ2-3; 7 positions agree with TRBD1. V lost 5 bases and J lost 5; bases outside the gene matches: 10. From germline, CDR1 is SGHTA and CDR2 FQGNSA. The CDR3 runs 15 residues. CDR3 nucleotides: TGTGCCAGCAGCCCGGGACAGATCCTGGGAGATACGCAGTATTTT. Translating it yields CASSPGQILGDTQYF.

There are a few counts of this clonotype. The J gene is TRBJ1-2, the V gene TRBV7-3; a possible D gene is TRBD1 (6 bases). The CDR3 spans 13 residues. CDR1 and CDR2 (germline): SGHTA, FQGTGA. The V and J ends lost 2 bases and 7 bases respectively, with 11 bases between them. The CDR3 loop reads CASSLVRGFGYTF. For the CDR3, the DNA is TGTGCCAGCAGCTTAGTCAGGGGCTTTGGCTACACCTTC.

This clonotype has a handful of counts. The V gene is TRBV7-9, the J gene TRBJ1-1; D is undetermined. The CDR3 covers 15 residues. V shed 1 base and J shed 0 bases, with 9 bases lying between them. The germline gives CDR1 SEHNR, CDR2 FQNEAQ (reference sequence). The CDR3 loop is CASSLVGVMNTEAFF. The CDR3 DNA sequence: TGTGCCAGCAGCTTAGTTGGTGTAATGAACACTGAAGCTTTCTTT.

This clonotype was observed many times. The chain combines TRBV2 with TRBJ2-3, with 7 bases lining up with TRBD2. V gave up 4 bases and J gave up 1 base; unmatched junction bases: 5. CDR3 length: 15 amino acids. Germline V gene data show CDR1 as SNHLY and CDR2 as FYNNEI. The CDR3 sequence is CASSGEAGGTDTQYF. In DNA form, the CDR3 reads TGTGCCAGCAGTGGAGAGGCGGGGGGCACAGATACGCAGTATTTT.

The table lists this clonotype with many counts. This chain uses TRBV20-1 with TRBJ2-7; D unclear. The CDR3 sequence is 14 residues long. The V gene lost 2 bases and the J gene lost 6 bases, with 17 bases spanning the gap. Germline assignment: CDR1 DFQATT and CDR2 SNEGSKA (reference sequence). CDR3 sequence: CSARPSHLEAEQYF. As DNA, the CDR3 is TGCAGTGCTAGACCATCCCATCTCGAGGCCGAGCAGTACTTC.

This chain joins TRBV7-7 and TRBJ2-1; maybe TRBD2 (5 bases). The CDR3 contains 13 residues. The germline V gene encodes CDR1 SSHAT and CDR2 FNYEAQ (reference sequence). Deletions cut 6 bases from V and 0 bases from J, with 6 bases between. The CDR3 spells CASSRDSYNEQFF. The CDR3 DNA is TGTGCCAGCAGTCGGGACTCCTACAATGAGCAGTTCTTC.

This clonotype was recorded a few times. The CDR3 loop reads CASSFAKVPGELFF. The CDR3 coding sequence is TGTGCCAGCAGCTTTGCGAAAGTCCCCGGGGAGCTGTTTTTT. The J gene is TRBJ2-2, the V gene TRBV11-1; no clear D gene. This CDR3 region has 14 residues. In germline, CDR1 is SGHAT, CDR2 FQDESV (reference sequence). V lost 3 bases and J 6 bases, leaving 11 bases between the germline ends. The whole variable domain, remainder taken from reference TRBV11-1 and TRBJ2-2, is EAEVAQSPRYKITEKSQAVAFWCDPISGHATLYWYRQILGQGPELLVQFQDESVVDDSQLPKDRFSAERLKGVDSTLKIQPAELGDSAMYLCASSFAKVPGELFFGEGSRLTVL.

This clonotype has more than one count but fewer than ten. This chain uses TRBV6-2 or TRBV6-3 with TRBJ2-5; D unresolved. Per germline, CDR1 MNHEY and CDR2 SVGEGT. Trimming cost V 7 bases and J 2 bases, with 14 bases left between them. This CDR3 spans 14 amino acids. The CDR3 sequence is CASNHVDPQETQYF. As DNA, the CDR3 is TGTGCCAGCAACCACGTGGACCCACAAGAGACCCAGTACTTC.

This clonotype was seen a few times. The gene calls are TRBV20-1 and TRBJ2-1, with D possibly being TRBD1 (5 bases). V was pared by 2 bases and J by 6 bases, with 17 bases between. The CDR3 sequence is 15 residues long. Germline CDR1 and CDR2: DFQATT and SNEGSKA (reference sequence). CDR3 region: CSARIRQGFVNEQFF. DNA of the CDR3: TGCAGTGCTAGAATTCGGCAGGGTTTTGTCAATGAGCAGTTCTTC.

The genes are TRBV7-2 and TRBJ2-5, with 9 bases lining up with TRBD2. V lost 3 bases to trimming and J lost 7 bases; unmatched junction nucleotides: 6. There are 14 residues in the CDR3. From germline, CDR1 is SGHTA and CDR2 FQGNSA. The CDR3 nucleotides read TGTGCCAGCAGCTTGCGGGGGGGCCCAGGGACCCAGTACTTC. As protein: CASSLRGGPGTQYF.

In its sample, this clonotype was seen many times. The gene calls are TRBV6-5 and TRBJ2-7; 11 bases line up with TRBD2. This CDR3 is 14 amino acids long. Germline lookup yields CDR1 MNHEY and CDR2 SVGAGI. The ends lost 6 bases at V and 7 bases at J; junction bases unmatched: 8. The CDR3 region is CASRTLAGGLEQYF. The CDR3 coding sequence is TGTGCCAGCAGGACCCTAGCGGGGGGACTTGAGCAGTACTTC.

The chain couples TRBV20-1 to TRBJ1-6; the D is unclear. The CDR3 contains 14 residues. The germline CDR1 and CDR2 sequences are DFQATT and SNEGSKA (reference sequence). V gave up 6 bases and J gave up 6 bases, with 15 bases separating them. CDR3 sequence (DNA): TGCAGTGCCCTTCCGGGATCTCGTAATTCACCCCTCCACTTT. It specifies CSALPGSRNSPLHF.

This clonotype was counted at least ten times. This chain uses TRBV6-5 with TRBJ2-1; TRBD2 matches 9 bases. The CDR3 totals 16 residues. CDR1 and CDR2 from the germline V gene are MNHEY and SVGAGI. Trimming cost V 5 bases and J 4 bases; bases outside gene matches: 9. CDR3 nucleotides: TGTGCCAGCAGTACCATCCAGCGGGGGGAATACAATGAGCAGTTCTTC. Translating it yields CASSTIQRGEYNEQFF.

This clonotype was seen repeatedly, ten times or more. The rearrangement joins TRBV2 to TRBJ2-7; 7 bases line up with TRBD1. This CDR3 has 12 residues. With V trimmed by 6 bases and J by 2 bases, 1 base remained unmatched. Per the germline V gene, CDR1 is SNHLY and CDR2 is FYNNEI. The CDR3 sequence is CASSQGAYEQYF. The CDR3 bases are TGTGCCAGCAGCCAGGGGGCCTACGAGCAGTACTTC. Using reference TRBV2 and TRBJ2-7 for the parts outside the CDR3, the full variable domain is EPEVTQTPSHQVTQMGQEVILRCVPISNHLYFYWYRQILGQKVEFLVSFYNNEISEKSEIFDDQFSVERPDGSNFTLKIRSTKLEDSAMYFCASSQGAYEQYFGPGTRLTVT.

This clonotype showed up just a few times. The chain couples TRBV20-1 to TRBJ1-6; a weak D match, TRBD1 (5 bases). Looked up from germline, CDR1 is DFQATT and CDR2 is SNEGSKA (reference sequence). The V gene lost 6 bases and the J gene lost 10 bases, with 19 bases spanning the gap. The CDR3 spans 14 residues. CDR3 coding DNA: TGCAGTGCCCCCGCACCGGGGGTAGGCTCACCCCTCCACTTT. Its protein product is CSAPAPGVGSPLHF.

The genes are TRBV7-3 and TRBJ1-2; no firm D call. The CDR3 spans 14 residues. V was pared by 2 bases and J by 4 bases, with 11 bases between. CDR1 is SGHTA, CDR2 FQGTGA, per germline. The CDR3 region is CASSLGGDSYGYTF. The CDR3 nucleotides are TGTGCCAGCAGCTTAGGCGGGGATTCCTATGGCTACACCTTC. Full variable domain (missing parts from reference TRBV7-3 and TRBJ1-2): GAGVSQTPSNKVTEKGKYVELRCDPISGHTALYWYRQSLGQGPEFLIYFQGTGAADDSGLPNDRFFAVRPEGSVSTLKIQRTERGDSAVYLCASSLGGDSYGYTFGSGTRLTVV.

The V call is TRBV20-1, the J call TRBJ2-2, with a possible D match to TRBD1 (6 bases). Trimming cost V 6 bases and J 0 bases, with 11 bases left between them. This CDR3 comprises 14 residues. Germline assignment: CDR1 DFQATT and CDR2 SNEGSKA (reference sequence). CDR3 nucleotide sequence: TGCAGTGCCCGCCAGGGGACGAACACCGGGGAGCTGTTTTTT. It translates to CSARQGTNTGELFF.

This clonotype was recorded at least ten times. The rearrangement links TRBV19 to TRBJ1-2; D remains unclear. The V gene lost 6 bases and the J gene lost 6 bases, with 11 bases spanning the gap. This CDR3 region has 12 residues. From germline, CDR1 is LNHDA and CDR2 SQIVND (reference sequence). In DNA, the CDR3 is TGTGCCAGTAGCCCGGGTCAGGATGGCTACACCTTC. Encoded protein: CASSPGQDGYTF.

This clonotype came up a few times. The chain employs TRBV18 and TRBJ1-1; no definite D call. Trimming left V 6 bases short and J 4 bases short, with 15 bases between. The CDR3 loop spans 14 amino acids. The germline V gene encodes CDR1 KGHSH and CDR2 LQKENI. Here the CDR3 reads CASSQSNIVTEAFF. The CDR3, as DNA: TGTGCCAGCTCGCAGAGCAACATAGTCACTGAAGCTTTCTTT.

The sample holds many counts of this clonotype. V is TRBV11-2 and J is TRBJ1-2; D ambiguous. This CDR3 region has 13 residues. V lost 3 bases, J lost 1 base, and 6 bases lay in between. Germline CDR1 is SGHAT and CDR2 is FQNNGV. CDR3 protein: CASSLSVNYGYTF. The CDR3 DNA is TGTGCCAGCAGCTTGAGTGTTAACTATGGCTACACCTTC.

This clonotype was seen many times. The chain links TRBV28 to TRBJ2-6; D gene ambiguous. The CDR3 is 16 residues long. V lost 4 bases to trimming and J lost 0 bases, with 10 bases between them. Germline loops: CDR1 MDHEN, CDR2 SYDVKM. The chain's CDR3 is CASSWVQYSGANVLTF. The CDR3 bases are TGTGCCAGCAGTTGGGTACAGTACTCTGGGGCCAACGTCCTGACTTTC.

This clonotype was detected ten times or more. The junction shows a germline mismatch at one end, possibly a read error. The chain recombines TRBV4-2 with TRBJ1-2, with D perhaps TRBD1 (6 bases). Per the germline V gene, CDR1 is LGHNA and CDR2 is YNFKEQ. This CDR3 spans 12 amino acids. CDR3 sequence: CASSQNRDQASF. The CDR3 DNA reads as TGTGCCAGCAGCCAAAACAGGGATCAGGCCTCCTTC.

The rearrangement links TRBV7-3 to TRBJ1-5; D uncertain. V was shortened by 3 bases and J by 6 bases, with 6 bases between the two germline ends. Germline V CDR1 and CDR2: SGHTA, FQGTGA. The CDR3 is made up of 12 amino acids. As DNA, the CDR3 is TGTGCCAGCAGCTTCAGGAGTCAGCCCCAGCATTTT. As protein: CASSFRSQPQHF.

V gene TRBV27 combines with J gene TRBJ1-5; unclear D gene. The V and J ends lost 2 bases and 5 bases respectively, with 7 bases between them. Germline V gives CDR1 MNHEY, CDR2 SMNVEV (reference sequence). This CDR3 region has 13 residues. In DNA, the CDR3 is TGTGCCAGCAGTTTAAGGGAGGATCAGCCCCAGCATTTT. Translation: CASSLREDQPQHF.

CDR3 sequence reads: CASSLGLRNEETQYF. The CDR3 coding sequence is TGTGCCAGCAGCTTAGGCCTCAGGAATGAAGAGACCCAGTACTTC. The V call is TRBV13, the J call TRBJ2-5; D not resolved. Trimming left V 0 bases short and J 3 bases short, with 11 bases between. This CDR3 is built from 15 residues. The germline V gene encodes CDR1 PRHDT and CDR2 FYEKMQ (reference sequence).

V usage is TRBV12-3 or TRBV12-4 and J usage is TRBJ2-2; D may be TRBD1 (6 bases). Trimming took 6 bases from V and 6 from J, leaving 17 bases between them. The CDR3 runs 15 residues. DNA of the CDR3: TGTGCCAGCAGGGAACAGGGAATCGGATCCGGGGAGCTGTTTTTT. The encoded protein is CASREQGIGSGELFF.

V is TRBV9 and J is TRBJ2-5, with D maybe TRBD1 (6 bases). Trimming took 7 bases from V and 4 from J, leaving 17 bases between them. The CDR3 has 14 residues. CDR1 is SGDLS, CDR2 YYNGEE, per germline. Here the CDR3 DNA reads TGTGCCAGCTCCAAGAGGGGGTTGGGAGAGACCCAGTACTTC. Translated, it gives CASSKRGLGETQYF.

This chain uses TRBV10-3 with TRBJ2-7; D might be TRBD2 (6 bases). The CDR3 length is 13 residues. Germline V gene lookup returns CDR1 ENHRY and CDR2 SYGVKD. V shed 7 bases and J shed 1 base, with 11 bases lying between them. The chain's CDR3 is CAIMMAGSYEQYF. The CDR3 bases are TGTGCCATCATGATGGCGGGGTCCTACGAGCAGTACTTC.

This clonotype was seen only a few times. The junction does not match germline at one end; this may be a read error. The chain uses TRBV12-3 or TRBV12-4 and TRBJ1-3, with a possible D match to TRBD1 (5 bases). The CDR3 loop spans 14 amino acids. DNA for the CDR3: TGTGCCAGCGGTTTCGGGACGTCTGGAAACACCATATATTTT. Translating it yields CASGFGTSGNTIYF.

The genes are TRBV10-3 and TRBJ1-5; D not resolved. The V end was cut by 8 bases, the J end by 1 base, with 6 bases between. Germline CDR1 and CDR2: ENHRY and SYGVKD. CDR3 length: 12 amino acids. The CDR3 is CAIGQSNQPQHF. CDR3 in DNA: TGTGCCATCGGGCAGAGCAATCAGCCCCAGCATTTT.

This clonotype was observed a few times. The CDR3 reads CASSGSLAGARGDTQYF. CDR3 coding DNA: TGTGCCAGCAGTGGGTCTTTAGCGGGGGCCAGGGGAGATACGCAGTATTTT. The chain has TRBV6-1 and TRBJ2-3; 9 bases map to TRBD2. V gave up 4 bases and J gave up 5 bases; unmatched junction bases: 13. This CDR3 is built from 17 residues. CDR1 is MNHNS and CDR2 is SASEGT in the germline V gene.